This T cell receptor beta chain was obtained from a study of blood T cell repertoires in COVID-19. Germline-derived CDR1 and CDR2 are MNHEY and SMNVEV (reference sequence). V was clipped by 6 bases and J by 4 bases, with 18 bases between them. CDR3 size: 15 residues. Libraries were prepared by immunoSEQ multiplex PCR; TCRdb keeps only in-frame clonotypes and omits some of them. This table has about 32,000 clones, approximately 89% appearing once. The source of this sequence is a man aged 55-75 years with active or convalescent COVID-19. Sequencing was carried out using peripheral blood. V is TRBV27 and J is TRBJ1-2; D perhaps matches TRBD1 (5 bases). The CDR3 DNA follows: TGTGCCAGCAGGGTAGCGACCTCCGGGGGCTATGGCTACACCTTC. Its protein product is CASRVATSGGYGYTF.